This TCR beta chain was sequenced in a study of blood T cell repertoires in COVID-19. Whole-study context: Material from acute and convalescent COVID-19 was sourced from the United States, Italy and Spain. T cells, B-cell-depleted T cells, or PBMCs supplied cDNA or gDNA.

Germline loops: CDR1 SGHRS, CDR2 YFSETQ. V lost 5 bases, J lost 0 bases, and 15 bases lay in between. CDR3 length equals 17 residues. Authors' methods: It was from reference gene primer amplification that nucleated cell counts were estimated. Method: immunoSEQ multiplex PCR; TCRdb's copy keeps in-frame clones and lacks some. For V, J and clone size, that table is used; D and trimming come from the DNA. In the table there are fewer than 250,000 clones, roughly nine tenths of which are singletons. This receptor was identified in a man in his forties or fifties with acute or convalescent COVID-19. Source material: peripheral blood. J is TRBJ1-6 and V is TRBV5-1, with D uncertain. The CDR3 protein is CASRLDPTGSYNSPLHF. Here the CDR3 DNA reads TGCGCCAGCAGACTCGATCCCACGGGCTCCTATAATTCACCCCTCCACTTT. The full variable domain, rest sourced from reference TRBV5-1 and TRBJ1-6, is KAGVTQTPRYLIKTRGQQVTLSCSPISGHRSVSWYQQTPGQGLQFLFEYFSETQRNKGNFPGRFSGRQFSNSRSEMNVSTLELGDSALYLCASRLDPTGSYNSPLHFGNGTRLTVT.